This T cell receptor (beta chain) is drawn from a study of blood T cell repertoires in COVID-19. The V gene lost 6 bases and the J gene lost 14 bases, with 20 bases spanning the gap. CDR3 length: 14 residues. Germline CDR1 reads MNHEY; CDR2 reads SMNVEV (reference sequence). Only in-frame clones appear in the TCRdb table, and some are missing; sequencing was by immunoSEQ multiplex PCR. The table has some 64,000 clones, 60% to 80% seen once. Sequenced material: peripheral blood. The TCR was taken from an elderly man with active or convalescent COVID-19. The V gene is TRBV27, the J gene TRBJ1-6, with D possibly being TRBD1 (5 bases). This chain's CDR3 is CASRTWGVPLTLHF. The CDR3 DNA reads TGTGCCAGCAGGACTTGGGGCGTACCCTTGACCCTCCACTTT.